Listed here are 22 T cell receptor beta chains from one sample, sequenced in a study of cytomegalovirus exposure and HLA in healthy donors. This PCR relied on a set of 60 Vbeta primers and 13 Jbeta primers. Sequencing was performed with immunoSEQ multiplex PCR; in TCRdb, only in-frame clones are kept and a portion is missing. The sample lists around 130,000 clones, approximately 85% occurring once. The source material was PBMCs. Receptors originate from a boy aged 5-17 years in good health and CMV-seronegative.

CDR3 coding DNA: TGTGCCAGCAGTTACGGAGTAAGCTCCTACAATGAGCAGTTCTTC. Protein sequence: CASSYGVSSYNEQFF. The chain uses TRBV27 and TRBJ2-1; no firm D call. CDR1 and CDR2 from the germline V gene are MNHEY and SMNVEV (reference sequence). With 4 bases removed from V and 0 bases from J, the gap between germline ends came to 10 bases. CDR3 length: 15 residues.

The chain employs TRBV7-8 and TRBJ1-2; D call uncertain. V shed 1 base and J shed 4 bases, with 7 bases lying between them. Germline V CDR1 and CDR2: SGHVS, FQNEAQ. This CDR3 is 13 amino acids long. The CDR3 DNA sequence: TGTGCCAGCAGCTTAGAGGCGGTCTATGGCTACACCTTC. This translates into CASSLEAVYGYTF. Full variable domain (missing parts from reference TRBV7-8 and TRBJ1-2): GAGVSQSPRYKVAKRGQDVALRCDPISGHVSLFWYQQALGQGPEFLTYFQNEAQLDKSGLPSDRFFAERPEGSVSTLKIQRTQQEDSAVYLCASSLEAVYGYTFGSGTRLTVV.

CDR3 residues: CSVEDDSSPTYEQYF. In DNA form, the CDR3 reads TGCAGCGTTGAAGACGACAGCTCCCCCACCTACGAGCAGTACTTC. The chain combines TRBV29-1 with TRBJ2-7, with D perhaps TRBD1 (5 bases). Trimming shortened V by 0 bases and J by 2 bases, and 14 bases separated the two germline ends. This CDR3 spans 15 amino acids. CDR1 is SQVTM and CDR2 is ANQGSEA in the germline V gene.

The gene calls are TRBV7-6 and TRBJ2-5; 10 positions match TRBD2. The junction had 12 bases not matched to a gene; V was cut back by 0 bases and J by 5 bases. CDR1 SGHVS and CDR2 FNYEAQ come from the germline V gene. This CDR3 region has 18 residues. The CDR3 DNA reads TGTGCCAGCAGCTTAGCGAAAGCGGGGGGGCCGGATAGGGAGACCCAGTACTTC. As protein: CASSLAKAGGPDRETQYF.

V is TRBV7-8 and J is TRBJ1-5; 8 nucleotides align to TRBD1. Trimming took 3 bases from V and 2 from J; bases not matched to a gene: 9. Germline V gene data show CDR1 as SGHVS and CDR2 as FQNEAQ. The CDR3 runs to 17 residues. This CDR3 reads CASSFGRDRWGNQPQHF. The CDR3 bases are TGTGCCAGCAGCTTTGGCCGGGACAGGTGGGGCAATCAGCCCCAGCATTTT.

This clone appeared a few times. V and J are TRBV6-5 and TRBJ1-4, with TRBD1 as a possible D gene (5 bases). The CDR3 is 13 residues long. Germline CDR1 is MNHEY and CDR2 is SVGAGI. Trimming took off 6 bases at V and 10 bases at J, with 15 bases between the two ends. The CDR3 region has the DNA TGTGCCAGCAGGAACGCAGGGTACGGAAAACTGTTTTTT. Its translation is CASRNAGYGKLFF.

The chain links TRBV9 to TRBJ2-1; possibly TRBD2 for D (6 bases). The CDR3 has 14 residues. Between the trimmed V and J ends, which lost 4 bases and 5 bases, there was a span of 13 bases. The germline gives CDR1 SGDLS, CDR2 YYNGEE. This CDR3 reads CASSLGLLHNEQFF. The CDR3 DNA sequence: TGTGCCAGCAGCCTCGGACTACTTCACAATGAGCAGTTCTTC.

This clone has only a few counts. V usage is TRBV14 and J usage is TRBJ2-7; no definite D call. Trimming stripped 3 bases from V and 5 bases from J, with 8 bases between. This CDR3 has 12 residues. The germline CDR1 and CDR2 sequences are SGHDN and FVKESK. The CDR3 is CASSQVGHEQYF. The DNA of the CDR3 is TGTGCCAGCAGCCAGGTGGGCCACGAGCAGTACTTC.

The chain has TRBV11-2 and TRBJ2-6; D not certain. V was shortened by 6 bases and J by 3 bases, with 9 bases between the two germline ends. The CDR3 runs 14 residues. CDR1 SGHAT and CDR2 FQNNGV come from the germline V gene. CDR3 nucleotide sequence: TGTGCCAGCAGTTATCCCGGTGGGGCCAACGTCCTGACTTTC. Amino acids: CASSYPGGANVLTF.

This sequence joins TRBV7-9 and TRBJ1-2, with D maybe TRBD1 (5 bases). The V gene lost 4 bases and the J gene lost 9 bases, with 12 bases spanning the gap. This CDR3 has 12 residues. Per the germline V gene, CDR1 is SEHNR and CDR2 is FQNEAQ (reference sequence). The chain's CDR3 is CASSSGYNSYTF. DNA of the CDR3: TGTGCCAGCAGCTCAGGGTACAATAGCTACACCTTC.

The CDR3 nucleotides read TGTGCCAGTAGTGCGCTAGATGGGGCCAACGTCCTGACTTTC. Amino acid sequence: CASSALDGANVLTF. V is TRBV19 and J is TRBJ2-6; the D is unclear. The germline V gene has CDR1 LNHDA and CDR2 SQIVND (reference sequence). The CDR3 runs 14 residues. The V end lost 5 bases, the J end lost 3 bases, and 8 bases lay between the germline ends.

In this sample, this clone turned up a few times. V and J are TRBV4-3 and TRBJ2-3; maybe TRBD2 (6 bases). The CDR3 consists of 14 residues. Germline V CDR1 and CDR2: LGHNA, YSLEER. V lost 4 bases and J 1 base, leaving 9 bases between the germline ends. The CDR3 nucleotides are TGCGCCAGCAGCCCGGACTATGGCACAGATACGCAGTATTTT. The encoded protein is CASSPDYGTDTQYF.

The rearrangement joins TRBV13 to TRBJ2-5; 8 nucleotides line up with TRBD2. Germline values: CDR1 PRHDT, CDR2 FYEKMQ (reference sequence). CDR3 length: 15 residues. V gave up 5 bases and J gave up 5 bases; unmatched junction bases: 10. The CDR3 region has the DNA TGTGCCAGCAGCGAGACGGGCGGGGGGTTGGAGACCCAGTACTTC. Residues: CASSETGGGLETQYF. The variable domain in full, completed from reference TRBV13 and TRBJ2-5, reads AAGVIQSPRHLIKEKRETATLKCYPIPRHDTVYWYQQGPGQDPQFLISFYEKMQSDKGSIPDRFSAQQFSDYHSELNMSSLELGDSALYFCASSETGGGLETQYFGPGTRLLVL.

In the case of this clone: Its ends do not fully match the called genes, so a read error is possible. This chain links TRBV5-1 with TRBJ1-2, with a tentative D call TRBD1 (6 bases). Germline CDR1 and CDR2: SGHRS and YFSETQ. The CDR3 is 15 residues long. DNA of the CDR3: TGCGCCAGCAGCGGGGGGGCAGGGGCGACCAGAGGCTACCCCTTC. It yields the protein CASSGGAGATRGYPF.

V and J are TRBV4-1 and TRBJ2-2; possible D gene TRBD2, 6 bases. CDR1 MGHRA and CDR2 YSYEKL come from the germline V gene. This CDR3 region has 13 residues. Trimming pared 2 bases from V and 6 bases from J, leaving 7 bases between. This CDR3 reads CASSQRLAGELFF. Written as DNA, the CDR3 is TGCGCCAGCAGCCAACGACTAGCCGGGGAGCTGTTTTTT.

This chain's CDR3 is CASSQDLTSGGLEQYF. CDR3 sequence (DNA): TGCGCCAGCAGCCAAGATCTAACTAGCGGGGGCCTTGAGCAGTACTTC. This chain connects TRBV4-3 to TRBJ2-7; the match to TRBD2 covers 11 bases. The CDR3 has 16 amino acids. The V gene end was trimmed by 0 bases and the J gene end by 7 bases; junction bases not matched to a gene: 8. Germline assignment: CDR1 LGHNA and CDR2 YSLEER.

The chain carries TRBV2 and TRBJ2-7; no firm D call. This CDR3 region has 13 residues. V was clipped by 8 bases and J by 0 bases, with 11 bases between them. Germline values: CDR1 SNHLY, CDR2 FYNNEI. The CDR3 loop is CASFTASSYEQYF. The CDR3 DNA reads as TGTGCCAGCTTTACGGCTAGCTCCTACGAGCAGTACTTC.

V gene TRBV4-1 combines with J gene TRBJ2-1, with 12 bases aligning to TRBD2. The length of the CDR3 is 18 residues. CDR1 MGHRA and CDR2 YSYEKL come from the germline V gene. The V and J ends lost 1 base and 5 bases, in that order; junction bases with no gene match: 9. The CDR3 nucleotides read TGCGCCAGCAGCCAAGGCCTAGCGGGAGGGCCCGAGGACAATGAGCAGTTCTTC. This sequence encodes CASSQGLAGGPEDNEQFF.

In DNA form, the CDR3 reads TGTGCCAGCAGCACCACTAGCGGCGAACGGGAGACCCAGTACTTC. The encoded protein is CASSTTSGERETQYF. The V and J genes are TRBV7-9 and TRBJ2-5; 8 nucleotides line up with TRBD2. The CDR3 is 15 amino acids. V was clipped by 5 bases and J by 5 bases; unmatched bases: 10. From germline, CDR1 is SEHNR and CDR2 FQNEAQ (reference sequence).

The J gene is TRBJ2-2, the V gene TRBV7-3; maybe TRBD2 (5 bases). In germline, CDR1 is SGHTA, CDR2 FQGTGA. V was trimmed by 1 base and J by 0 bases, leaving 9 bases between them. The CDR3 runs 16 residues. The CDR3 DNA reads as TGTGCCAGCAGCTTAAATGCCGGGACGAACACCGGGGAGCTGTTTTTT. Translation: CASSLNAGTNTGELFF.

The chain employs TRBV5-1 and TRBJ2-5; D gene uncertain. This CDR3 comprises 14 residues. The ends were cut back, 3 bases at V and 4 bases at J, with 13 bases in the middle. Per germline, CDR1 SGHRS and CDR2 YFSETQ. This CDR3 reads CASSSTTARETQYF. The CDR3 DNA reads as TGCGCCAGCAGCTCGACCACAGCCCGAGAGACCCAGTACTTC.

The CDR3 region has the DNA TGTGCCAGCAGCTTATATTTCGGGGAATTCTACGAGCAGTACTTC. Residues: CASSLYFGEFYEQYF. V usage is TRBV7-9 and J usage is TRBJ2-7; tentative D call: TRBD2 (5 bases). Germline V CDR1 and CDR2: SEHNR, FQNEAQ (reference sequence). This CDR3 comprises 15 residues. V lost 2 bases and J lost 3, with 14 bases in between.